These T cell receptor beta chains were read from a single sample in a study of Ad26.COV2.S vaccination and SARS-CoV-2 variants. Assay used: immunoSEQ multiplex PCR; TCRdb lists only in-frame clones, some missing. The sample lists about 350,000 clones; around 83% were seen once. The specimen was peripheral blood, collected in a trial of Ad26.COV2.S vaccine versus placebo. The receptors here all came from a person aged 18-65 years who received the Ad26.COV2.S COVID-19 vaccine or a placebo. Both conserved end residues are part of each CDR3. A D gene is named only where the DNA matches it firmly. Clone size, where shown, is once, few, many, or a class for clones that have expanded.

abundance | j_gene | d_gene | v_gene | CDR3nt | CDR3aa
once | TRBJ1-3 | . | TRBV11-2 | TGTGCCAGCAGCTTAGTGGGAGAAAACATATATTTT | CASSLVGENIYF
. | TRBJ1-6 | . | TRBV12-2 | TGTGCAAGTCGCTTTAGGGGGGTAAATTCACCCCTCCACTTT | CASRFRGVNSPLHF
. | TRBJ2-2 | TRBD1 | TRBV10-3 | TGTGCCATCAGTGGACAGGGGGTGAACACCGGGGAGCTGTTTTTT | CAISGQGVNTGELFF
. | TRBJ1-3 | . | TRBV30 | TGTGCCTGGAGTGTCAGCTCTGGAAACACCATATATTTT | CAWSVSSGNTIYF
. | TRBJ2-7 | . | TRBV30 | TGTGCCTGGAGCAGCTCCTACGAGCAGTACTTC | CAWSSSYEQYF
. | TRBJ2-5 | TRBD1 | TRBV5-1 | TGCGCCAGCAGCTTTGGGGACAGCAAAGAGACCCAGTACTTC | CASSFGDSKETQYF
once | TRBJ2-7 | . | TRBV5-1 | TGCGCCAGCAGCTTGGCAACCACAAATGGGAACGAGCAGTACTTC | CASSLATTNGNEQYF
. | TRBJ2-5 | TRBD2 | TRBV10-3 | TGTGCCATCAGTGAGGCTAGCGGAGAGACCCAGTACTTC | CAISEASGETQYF
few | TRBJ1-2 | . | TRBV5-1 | TGCGCCAGCAGCATTAGGGGGGATACTAACTATGGCTACACCTTC | CASSIRGDTNYGYTF
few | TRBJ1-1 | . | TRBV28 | TGTGCCAGCAGCGGCTACACTGAAGCTTTCTTT | CASSGYTEAFF
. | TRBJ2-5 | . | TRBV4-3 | TGCGCCAGCAGCCAAGATCGGGGTGGGGTCCAAGAGACCCAGTACTTC | CASSQDRGGVQETQYF
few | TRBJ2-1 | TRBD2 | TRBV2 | TGTGCCAGCAGTGATCTCGGGACTAGCTATCCCTATGAGCAGTTCTTC | CASSDLGTSYPYEQFF
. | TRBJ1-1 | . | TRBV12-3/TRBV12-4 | TGTGCCAGCAGTTTAAGGGGGACTGAAGCTTTCTTT | CASSLRGTEAFF
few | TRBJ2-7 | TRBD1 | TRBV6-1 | TGTGCCAGCAGTGAAGGGACAGGGGATCTTTACGAGCAGTACTTC | CASSEGTGDLYEQYF
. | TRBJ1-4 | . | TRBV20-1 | TGCAGTGTTAGGAGGGAGGCATTGTTTTTT | CSVRREALFF
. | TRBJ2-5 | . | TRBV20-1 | TGCAGCTCCTCGAGGGGGGAGACCCAGTACTTC | CSSSRGETQYF
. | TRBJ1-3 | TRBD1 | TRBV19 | TGTGCCAGTAGTGCGGACAGGGCTACTCTTGGAAACACCATATATTTT | CASSADRATLGNTIYF
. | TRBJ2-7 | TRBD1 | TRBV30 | TGTGCCTGGAGTGCAAAACGAGACAGGGTACGGGAGCAGTACTTC | CAWSAKRDRVREQYF
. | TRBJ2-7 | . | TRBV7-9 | TGTGCCAGCAGCCTCCCCGGCAGAACCTACGAGCAGTACTTC | CASSLPGRTYEQYF
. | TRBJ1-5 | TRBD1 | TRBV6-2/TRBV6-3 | TGTGCCAGCAGTTACCGCTCGGGCAGGGGGCAAGGACAGCCCCAGCATTTT | CASSYRSGRGQGQPQHF
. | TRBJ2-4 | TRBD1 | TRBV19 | TGTGCCAGTACCCCGGACAGGGCAAACATTCAGTACTTC | CASTPDRANIQYF
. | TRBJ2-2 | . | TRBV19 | TGTGCCAGTAGTTTTACGGGCCCCGGGGAGCTGTTTTTT | CASSFTGPGELFF
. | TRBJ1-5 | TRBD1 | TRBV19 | TGTGCCAGTAGTACCAGGACAGGGAGCAATCAGCCCCAGCATTTT | CASSTRTGSNQPQHF
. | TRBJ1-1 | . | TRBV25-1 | TGTGCCAGCAGTCCCCTGGGACACCCGAACACTGAAGCTTTCTTT | CASSPLGHPNTEAFF
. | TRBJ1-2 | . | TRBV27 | TGTGCCAGCAGTTCCTCGCGGGGCGCCTTCTATGGCTACACCTTC | CASSSSRGAFYGYTF
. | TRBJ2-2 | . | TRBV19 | TGTGCCAGTAGTATGCAGGGTACCGGGGAGCTGTTTTTT | CASSMQGTGELFF
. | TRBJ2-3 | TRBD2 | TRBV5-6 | TGTGCCAGCAGCTTCTCTAGCGGTACTAGCACAGATACGCAGTATTTT | CASSFSSGTSTDTQYF
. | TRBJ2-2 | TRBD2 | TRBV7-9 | TGTGCCAGCAGCTTTGGCGTCGGGACTAGGTCTTTATCCGGGGAGCTGTTTTTT | CASSFGVGTRSLSGELFF
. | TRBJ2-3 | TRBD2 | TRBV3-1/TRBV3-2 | TGTGCCAGCAGCCGAGGTGGACTAGCGGACACAGATACGCAGTATTTT | CASSRGGLADTDTQYF
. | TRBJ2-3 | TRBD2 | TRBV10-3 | TGTGCCATCAGCGAACGACTAACGACTAGCGGGGACACAGATACGCAGTATTTT | CAISERLTTSGDTDTQYF
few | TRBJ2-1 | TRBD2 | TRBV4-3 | TGCGCCAGCAGCCAAGGTCTTAGCGGGAGTCGCAATGAGCAGTTCTTC | CASSQGLSGSRNEQFF
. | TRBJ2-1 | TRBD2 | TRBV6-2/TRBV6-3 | TGTGCCAGCAGTTATCACACTAGCGGGAGGGCCGGTAATGAGCAGTTCTTC | CASSYHTSGRAGNEQFF
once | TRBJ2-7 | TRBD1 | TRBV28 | TGTGCCAGCACCCAAACGGACAGGGACTACGAGCAGTACTTC | CASTQTDRDYEQYF
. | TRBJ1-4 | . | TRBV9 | TGTGCCAGCAGCGCCGGTTGGCAGGGGAATGAAAAACTGTTTTTT | CASSAGWQGNEKLFF
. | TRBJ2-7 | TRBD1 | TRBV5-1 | TGCGCCAGCAGCGTGGGACAGTTCTACGAGCAGTACTTC | CASSVGQFYEQYF
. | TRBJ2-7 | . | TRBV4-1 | TGCGCCAGCAGCCAGCCGCAGGGTTACGAGCAGTACTTC | CASSQPQGYEQYF
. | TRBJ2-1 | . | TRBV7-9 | TGTGCCAGCACTCGGGACATCGGAAACAATGAGCAGTTCTTC | CASTRDIGNNEQFF
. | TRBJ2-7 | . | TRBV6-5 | TGTGCCAGCAAACTAGGGGGGACAGTGTCCTACGAGCAGTACTTC | CASKLGGTVSYEQYF
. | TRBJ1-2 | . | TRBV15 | TGTGCCACCAGCATCCCCGGGACGTATGGCTACACCTTC | CATSIPGTYGYTF
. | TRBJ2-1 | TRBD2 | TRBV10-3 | TGTGCCATCAGAAAACTAGCGGGTGATTACAATGAGCAGTTCTTC | CAIRKLAGDYNEQFF